The 30 T cell receptor beta chains given below trace back to one sample, sequenced in a study of type 1 and type 2 diabetes patients. Amplification started from genomic DNA. The TCR beta CDR3 region was amplified using 30 forward and 13 reverse primers. MiXCR, applied by TCRdb to the multiplex PCR reads, yields one record per CDR3 protein. The table lists some 250,000 distinct CDR3 sequences, approximately 45% of them singletons. The sample consisted of peripheral blood mononuclear cells (PBMCs). The receptors were sampled from a young man with type 2 diabetes.

This clonotype was counted only a few times. The gene calls are TRBV4-2 and TRBJ2-5; 10 nucleotides align to TRBD2. This CDR3 is built from 17 residues. Trimming removed 3 bases from V and 1 base from J; junction bases left unmatched: 8. Per the germline V gene, CDR1 is LGHNA and CDR2 is YNFKEQ. The CDR3 DNA follows: TGTGCCAGCAGCCAGGCGGTAGCGGGGGGTTTCCAAGAGACCCAGTACTTC. It is translated as CASSQAVAGGFQETQYF.

This clonotype showed up just once. It may be a read error: a sequence one base away is much more abundant. The chain joins TRBV2 to TRBJ2-7; 8 nucleotides agree with TRBD2. CDR3 length: 13 residues. CDR1 is SNHLY, CDR2 FYNNEI, per germline. Trimming at V came to 3 bases and at J to 5 bases, leaving 3 bases not matched to a gene. The CDR3 region has the DNA TGTGCCAGCAGTGAGAGGACTAGCCACGAGCAGTACTTC. Translated, it gives CASSERTSHEQYF.

This clonotype was recorded a few times. CDR3 nucleotide sequence: TGTGCCAGCAGCTCAGGGGTCCAAGAGACCCAGTACTTC. This encodes CASSSGVQETQYF. V is TRBV14 and J is TRBJ2-5; TRBD1 might be the D (6 bases). The V end was cut by 5 bases, the J end by 1 base, with 8 bases between. The CDR3 has 13 amino acids. Germline CDR1 and CDR2: SGHDN and FVKESK.

This clonotype was seen repeatedly, ten times or more. The rearrangement joins TRBV25-1 to TRBJ1-1, with D uncertain. The germline V and J ends were trimmed by 10 bases and 1 base, with 7 bases remaining between them. The CDR3 is made up of 11 amino acids. Germline CDR1 MGHDK, CDR2 SYGVNS. Here the CDR3 DNA reads TGTGCCACCCAGACGAACACTGAAGCTTTCTTT. Its protein is CATQTNTEAFF. The entire variable domain, with the rest obtained from reference TRBV25-1 and TRBJ1-1, is as follows: EADIYQTPRYLVIGTGKKITLECSQTMGHDKMYWYQQDPGMELHLIHYSYGVNSTEKGDLSSESTVSRIRTEHFPLTLESARPSHTSQYLCATQTNTEAFFGQGTRLTVV.

The V call is TRBV13, the J call TRBJ1-1; unclear D gene. Germline CDR1 PRHDT, CDR2 FYEKMQ (reference sequence). V was trimmed by 5 bases and J by 6 bases, leaving 7 bases between them. The length of the CDR3 is 11 residues. Here the CDR3 reads CASSLTAEAFF. CDR3 in DNA: TGTGCCAGCAGCCTAACAGCTGAAGCTTTCTTT.

The chain employs TRBV9 and TRBJ1-1, with D maybe TRBD1 (5 bases). The ends were cut back, 0 bases at V and 6 bases at J, with 9 bases in the middle. Per germline, CDR1 SGDLS and CDR2 YYNGEE. The CDR3 runs 13 residues. The DNA for the CDR3 is TGTGCCAGCAGCGTAGGACAGCATCCTGAAGCTTTCTTT. It is translated as CASSVGQHPEAFF.

The chain has TRBV24-1 and TRBJ2-3; D remains ambiguous. Germline V CDR1 and CDR2: KGHDR, SFDVKD. The V and J ends lost 4 bases and 6 bases respectively, with 13 bases between them. CDR3 size: 14 residues. CDR3 coding DNA: TGTGCCACCAGTGACACAAGGAGTGCGGATACGCAGTATTTT. It yields the protein CATSDTRSADTQYF.

The rearrangement joins TRBV27 to TRBJ2-7; 7 bases are shared with TRBD2. The germline CDR1 and CDR2 sequences are MNHEY and SMNVEV (reference sequence). After removal of 6 bases from V and 7 bases from J, the junction contained 12 bases not matched to a gene. The CDR3 has 14 residues. The DNA of the CDR3 is TGTGCCAGCAGGCTAGGACTAGAGGGTTTTGAGCAGTACTTC. Its protein product is CASRLGLEGFEQYF.

The gene calls are TRBV15 and TRBJ1-3; the match to TRBD1 covers 7 bases. The CDR3 has 16 residues. The J segment lost 3 bases and the V segment lost 0 bases, leaving 5 bases of the junction unmatched. Germline lookup yields CDR1 LNHNV and CDR2 YYDKDF (reference sequence). CDR3 in amino acids: CATSRDQGGGGNTIYF. DNA for the CDR3: TGTGCCACCAGCAGAGATCAGGGGGGCGGTGGAAACACCATATATTTT. The variable domain in full, with the rest retrieved from reference TRBV15 and TRBJ1-3, is DAMVIQNPRYQVTQFGKPVTLSCSQTLNHNVMYWYQQKSSQAPKLLFHYYDKDFNNEADTPDNFQSRRPNTSFCFLDIRSPGLGDTAMYLCATSRDQGGGGNTIYFGEGSWLTVV.

This sequence joins TRBV7-3 and TRBJ2-7; no clear D. The end of the DNA fits TRBJ2-1 better, so the J call may be wrong. The CDR3 spans 15 residues. Germline CDR1 SGHTA, CDR2 FQGTGA. The CDR3 DNA sequence: TGTGCCAGCAGCTTAACCTCTTCTAATTACAATGAGCAGTTCTTC. It is translated as CASSLTSSNYNEQFF.

This clonotype was found many times. This chain links TRBV15 with TRBJ2-6; D may be TRBD1 (6 bases). V lost 4 bases to trimming and J lost 4 bases, with 8 bases between them. The CDR3 has 14 residues. The germline V gene has CDR1 LNHNV and CDR2 YYDKDF (reference sequence). The CDR3 sequence is CATSIRGGANVLTF. The CDR3 nucleotides read TGTGCCACCAGCATTAGGGGGGGGGCCAACGTCCTGACTTTC.

This clonotype was seen many times. The J gene is TRBJ2-7, the V gene TRBV7-2, with D uncertain. V dropped 6 bases and J dropped 6 bases, with 15 bases sitting between them. Per the germline V gene, CDR1 is SGHTA and CDR2 is FQGNSA. The CDR3 consists of 13 residues. The chain's CDR3 is CASSSVVQGEQYF. The CDR3 coding sequence is TGTGCCAGCAGTTCGGTTGTTCAAGGCGAGCAGTACTTC.

This CDR3 is CSASTYPSETQYF. The CDR3 DNA follows: TGCAGTGCTAGTACTTACCCCTCTGAGACCCAGTACTTC. The V call is TRBV20-1, the J call TRBJ2-5; no firm D call. CDR1 is DFQATT, CDR2 SNEGSKA, per germline (reference sequence). The CDR3 has 13 amino acids. V lost 3 bases, J lost 5 bases, and 13 bases lay in between.

The genes are TRBV6-1 and TRBJ2-7; possibly TRBD2 for D (6 bases). This CDR3 has 14 amino acids. Germline V gene lookup returns CDR1 MNHNS and CDR2 SASEGT. V dropped 2 bases and J dropped 3 bases, with 11 bases sitting between them. CDR3 in amino acids: CASSETGDVYEQYF. In DNA form, the CDR3 reads TGTGCCAGCAGTGAAACGGGGGATGTCTACGAGCAGTACTTC.

This clonotype was seen ten or more times. This rearrangement joins TRBV7-3 to TRBJ2-5; unclear D gene. CDR1 and CDR2 (germline): SGHTA, FQGTGA. V shed 1 base and J shed 2 bases, with 5 bases lying between them. CDR3 length: 13 residues. In nucleotides, the CDR3 is TGTGCCAGCAGCTTAATGCAGCAAGAGACCCAGTACTTC. Protein sequence: CASSLMQQETQYF. The variable domain in full, completed from reference TRBV7-3 and TRBJ2-5, reads GAGVSQTPSNKVTEKGKYVELRCDPISGHTALYWYRQSLGQGPEFLIYFQGTGAADDSGLPNDRFFAVRPEGSVSTLKIQRTERGDSAVYLCASSLMQQETQYFGPGTRLLVL.

This clonotype was seen only a few times. Written as DNA, the CDR3 is TGTGCCAGCAGTGTAGATGGGGTTCGTTCACCCCTCCACTTT. As protein: CASSVDGVRSPLHF. J is TRBJ1-6 and V is TRBV2; D not resolved. Trimming removed 4 bases from V and 9 bases from J, with 13 bases in between. The CDR3 is 14 residues long. Germline lookup yields CDR1 SNHLY and CDR2 FYNNEI.

This chain uses TRBV28 with TRBJ2-1, with D perhaps being TRBD1 or TRBD2 (5 bases each). Trimming left V 5 bases short and J 5 bases short, with 16 bases between. This CDR3 is built from 15 residues. Germline values: CDR1 MDHEN, CDR2 SYDVKM. The chain's CDR3 is CASSMDPGTDNEQFF. The CDR3 DNA sequence: TGTGCCAGCAGTATGGACCCCGGGACCGACAATGAGCAGTTCTTC.

The rearrangement uses TRBV7-9 and TRBJ2-7; D possibly matches TRBD1 or TRBD2 (5 bases each). Near its end, the DNA agrees better with TRBJ2-5, so the J call may be wrong. Per germline, CDR1 SEHNR and CDR2 FQNEAQ (reference sequence). The CDR3 loop spans 15 amino acids. CDR3 sequence (DNA): TGTGCCAGCAGCCCACCATCGGGGCCGGCGGGGACCCAGTACTTC. Translated, it gives CASSPPSGPAGTQYF.

This chain uses TRBV6-1 with TRBJ2-1; D is perhaps TRBD1 or TRBD2 (5 bases each). The CDR3 length is 17 residues. CDR1 and CDR2 (germline): MNHNS, SASEGT. V lost 7 bases and J lost 0, with 19 bases in between. CDR3 protein: CASTAPGRVSSYNEQFF. For the CDR3, the DNA is TGTGCCAGCACTGCTCCGGGACGAGTATCCTCCTACAATGAGCAGTTCTTC.

In the case of this clonotype: Since the CDR3 does not end with the conserved phenylalanine or tryptophan, this likely comes from a read error. The chain uses TRBV15 and TRBJ2-3, with 7 bases identical to TRBD2. CDR3 length equals 15 residues. Trimming cost V 1 base and J 5 bases; bases outside gene matches: 6. Germline V CDR1 and CDR2: LNHNV, YYDKDF (reference sequence). The CDR3 reads CATSRAGLGGDTQYL. The CDR3 DNA reads as TGTGCCACCAGCAGAGCCGGACTAGGTGGAGATACGCAGTATCTT.

In its sample, this clonotype was seen a few times. This chain connects TRBV19 to TRBJ2-3; D uncertain. Trimming stripped 6 bases from V and 5 bases from J, with 6 bases between. Germline CDR1 is LNHDA and CDR2 is SQIVND (reference sequence). The CDR3 has 11 residues. CDR3 in amino acids: CASRYGDTQYF. The CDR3 coding sequence is TGTGCCAGTAGGTACGGAGATACGCAGTATTTT.

The rearrangement joins TRBV19 to TRBJ2-7; D unresolved. CDR3 length: 14 amino acids. Trimming shortened V by 5 bases and J by 5 bases, and 16 bases separated the two germline ends. Germline CDR1 LNHDA, CDR2 SQIVND (reference sequence). The CDR3 nucleotides read TGTGCCAGTAGTCCCAAAAAGACTGTCGACGAGCAGTACTTC. Amino acid sequence: CASSPKKTVDEQYF.

This clonotype has just a few counts. The rearrangement links TRBV6-5 to TRBJ2-3; possible D gene TRBD1, 6 bases. The CDR3 has 17 residues. Per germline, CDR1 MNHEY and CDR2 SVGAGI. The V and J ends lost 5 bases and 2 bases respectively, with 20 bases between them. CDR3 sequence reads: CASSKGPGALPTDTQYF. CDR3 in DNA: TGTGCCAGCAGTAAGGGGCCAGGGGCTCTACCCACAGATACGCAGTATTTT.

This clonotype showed up just a few times. One junction end does not reproduce the germline sequence, and a read error may be involved. The chain employs TRBV2 and TRBJ2-1, with 7 bases identical to TRBD2. The CDR3 is 16 residues long. Germline V gene data show CDR1 as SNHLY and CDR2 as FYNNEI. This CDR3 is CASSESRGGRVGEQFF. CDR3 nucleotides: TGCGCCAGCAGTGAGTCGCGGGGCGGGAGAGTCGGTGAGCAGTTCTTC. Supplemented by reference TRBV2 and TRBJ2-1, the full variable domain reads EPEVTQTPSHQVTQMGQEVILRCVPISNHLYFYWYRQILGQKVEFLVSFYNNEISEKSEIFDDQFSVERPDGSNFTLKIRSTKLEDSAMYFCASSESRGGRVGEQFFGPGTRLTVL.

This clonotype appeared a single time. The chain couples TRBV6-5 to TRBJ2-7; no reliable D call. V lost 6 bases, J lost 5 bases, and 14 bases lay in between. Germline loops: CDR1 MNHEY, CDR2 SVGAGI. The CDR3 has 13 residues. CDR3 loop: CASRESASHEQYF. CDR3 coding DNA: TGTGCCAGCAGGGAAAGCGCAAGCCACGAGCAGTACTTC.

Only a few counts were recorded for this clonotype. J is TRBJ2-1 and V is TRBV13; D is possibly TRBD2 (5 bases). The V gene lost 10 bases and the J gene lost 8 bases, with 27 bases spanning the gap. Per the germline V gene, CDR1 is PRHDT and CDR2 is FYEKMQ (reference sequence). The CDR3 sequence is 16 residues long. As DNA, the CDR3 is TGTGCCATCCTTGACCCCCCATGGGCAGAGGAGGATGAGCAGTTCTTC. Its translation: CAILDPPWAEEDEQFF. Drawing the rest from reference TRBV13 and TRBJ2-1, the complete variable domain is AAGVIQSPRHLIKEKRETATLKCYPIPRHDTVYWYQQGPGQDPQFLISFYEKMQSDKGSIPDRFSAQQFSDYHSELNMSSLELGDSALYFCAILDPPWAEEDEQFFGPGTRLTVL.

V gene TRBV20-1 combines with J gene TRBJ2-1; 10 bases map to TRBD2. Germline CDR1 reads DFQATT; CDR2 reads SNEGSKA (reference sequence). The length of the CDR3 is 14 residues. J lost 3 bases, V lost 6 bases, and 5 bases had no gene match. DNA of the CDR3: TGCAGTGCGAGAACTAGCGGGGTCTACAATGAGCAGTTCTTC. This translates into CSARTSGVYNEQFF.

The CDR3 DNA follows: TGTGCCAGCAGCCCGACCGGGACAGGGGTCGGCGAGCAGTACTTC. This codes for CASSPTGTGVGEQYF. This chain links TRBV7-2 with TRBJ2-7, with 10 bases lining up with TRBD1. Germline V gene data show CDR1 as SGHTA and CDR2 as FQGNSA. The length of the CDR3 is 15 residues. Trimming at V came to 5 bases and at J to 6 bases, leaving 10 bases not matched to a gene.

J is TRBJ2-1 and V is TRBV29-1; D assignment may be TRBD1 or TRBD2 (6 bases each). Germline V lookup: CDR1 SQVTM, CDR2 ANQGSEA. CDR3 length: 14 amino acids. With 7 bases removed from V and 1 base from J, the gap between germline ends came to 14 bases. CDR3 protein: CSASVTGSYNEQFF. CDR3 DNA sequence: TGCAGCGCTAGCGTGACAGGATCCTACAATGAGCAGTTCTTC.

This chain's CDR3 is CASSFIPGPTGNQPQHF. In DNA, the CDR3 is TGTGCCAGCAGTTTCATTCCAGGGCCGACTGGCAATCAGCCCCAGCATTTT. The gene calls are TRBV12-3 or TRBV12-4 and TRBJ1-5, with D perhaps matching TRBD1 (5 bases). There are 17 residues in the CDR3. The germline V and J ends were trimmed by 3 bases and 2 bases, with 17 bases remaining between them.